Following are 18 T cell receptor beta chains from one sample sequenced in a study of cytomegalovirus exposure and HLA in healthy donors (dated by TCRdb to about 2017). Libraries were made using the immunoSEQ multiplex PCR assay. For the multiplex PCR, a mixture combining 60 forward primers for TCR Vbeta segments and 13 reverse primers for TCR Jbeta segments was used. TCRdb obtained this table from immuneACCESS and retained in-frame rearrangements with V and J assigned. These tables miss some clones; where compared with another copy, unresolved V genes account for less than half of the shortfall, and the remainder is unexplained. The sample has roughly 200,000 clones on record. About 6.5% of the sample comes from the top ten. The sample was PBMCs. Receptor source: a man younger than 45 in good health and CMV-seronegative.

The chain employs TRBV2 and TRBJ1-6, with 7 bases identical to TRBD1. Germline CDR1 reads SNHLY; CDR2 reads FYNNEI. Losses at the gene ends were 4 bases for V and 7 bases for J; bases not matched to a gene: 10. The CDR3 is made up of 16 amino acids. The chain's CDR3 is CASSGGNRGLNSPLHF. CDR3 nucleotide sequence: TGTGCCAGCAGTGGGGGGAACAGGGGATTAAATTCACCCCTCCACTTT. The entire variable domain, with the rest obtained from reference TRBV2 and TRBJ1-6, is as follows: EPEVTQTPSHQVTQMGQEVILRCVPISNHLYFYWYRQILGQKVEFLVSFYNNEISEKSEIFDDQFSVERPDGSNFTLKIRSTKLEDSAMYFCASSGGNRGLNSPLHFGNGTRLTVT.

This chain connects TRBV29-1 to TRBJ1-2, with D perhaps TRBD1 (5 bases). There are 14 residues in the CDR3. V shed 7 bases and J shed 4 bases, with 19 bases lying between them. Germline V lookup: CDR1 SQVTM, CDR2 ANQGSEA. The CDR3 DNA reads TGCAGCGCTACAACGGGCGGGGGACTCTATGGCTACACCTTC. Translating it yields CSATTGGGLYGYTF.

CDR3 coding DNA: TGCGCCAGCAGCCAAGTCCTGGGACAGGGGGAAGCTTTCTTT. Amino acid sequence: CASSQVLGQGEAFF. The chain recombines TRBV4-1 with TRBJ1-1; 10 positions match TRBD1. CDR3 length: 14 amino acids. Trimming at V came to 1 base and at J to 8 bases, leaving 4 bases not matched to a gene. From germline, CDR1 is MGHRA and CDR2 YSYEKL.

V usage is TRBV11-3 and J usage is TRBJ2-3, with 8 nucleotides matching TRBD1. The CDR3 contains 14 residues. Germline V gene data show CDR1 as SGHNT and CDR2 as YENEEA. Trimming removed 5 bases from V and 1 base from J; junction bases left unmatched: 2. The CDR3 loop reads CASSMGQGTDTQYF. The CDR3 nucleotides are TGTGCCAGCAGCATGGGACAGGGCACAGATACGCAGTATTTT. Filled out from reference TRBV11-3 and TRBJ2-3, the complete variable domain reads EAGVVQSPRYKIIEKKQPVAFWCNPISGHNTLYWYLQNLGQGPELLIRYENEEAVDDSQLPKDRFSAERLKGVDSTLKIQPAELGDSAVYLCASSMGQGTDTQYFGPGTRLTVL.

This chain links TRBV11-2 with TRBJ1-4; D not certain. V lost 3 bases, J lost 4 bases, and 6 bases lay in between. The CDR3 extends over 13 amino acids. CDR1 and CDR2 (germline): SGHAT, FQNNGV. In DNA form, the CDR3 reads TGTGCCAGCAGCTTCTCCTTTAATGAAAAACTGTTTTTT. It is translated as CASSFSFNEKLFF.

The chain carries TRBV5-4 and TRBJ2-6; 7 bases agree with TRBD1. The CDR3 runs to 18 residues. V shed 4 bases, J shed 0 bases, and the junction held 10 bases outside the gene matches. The germline CDR1 and CDR2 sequences are SGHNT and YYREEE (reference sequence). In DNA form, the CDR3 reads TGTGCCAGCAGCCACGACAGGGACCATTACTCTGGGGCCAACGTCCTGACTTTC. It is translated as CASSHDRDHYSGANVLTF.

This chain joins TRBV19 and TRBJ2-7; maybe TRBD1 (5 bases). Germline values: CDR1 LNHDA, CDR2 SQIVND (reference sequence). V lost 5 bases and J lost 2, with 13 bases in between. The CDR3 is 14 residues long. This chain's CDR3 is CASSSAGMPYEQYF. CDR3 DNA: TGTGCCAGTAGTTCAGCAGGGATGCCCTACGAGCAGTACTTC.

The gene calls are TRBV4-3 and TRBJ1-2; 9 nucleotides line up with TRBD1. From germline, CDR1 is LGHNA and CDR2 YSLEER. The CDR3 contains 15 residues. The J segment lost 6 bases and the V segment lost 1 base, leaving 6 bases of the junction unmatched. The CDR3 is CASSQGGTGLNGYTF. The CDR3 nucleotides are TGCGCCAGCAGCCAAGGAGGGACAGGGTTGAATGGCTACACCTTC.

The chain recombines TRBV30 with TRBJ2-5; 10 bases are shared with TRBD1. TRBJ2-7 matches the DNA end more closely, so the J call is doubtful. CDR1 GTSNPN and CDR2 SVGIG come from the germline V gene (reference sequence). This CDR3 has 13 amino acids. The DNA of the CDR3 is TGTGCCTGGTCCGGGACAGGGGCCTACGAGCAGTACTTC. This sequence encodes CAWSGTGAYEQYF.

The chain couples TRBV7-2 to TRBJ1-1, with D tentatively TRBD1 (5 bases). The germline V and J ends were trimmed by 3 bases and 1 base, with 9 bases remaining between them. Per the germline V gene, CDR1 is SGHTA and CDR2 is FQGNSA. CDR3 length equals 14 residues. CDR3 nucleotides: TGTGCCAGCAGCTTCCTTAGGGGGAACACTGAAGCTTTCTTT. The encoded protein is CASSFLRGNTEAFF. The entire variable domain, with the rest obtained from reference TRBV7-2 and TRBJ1-1, is as follows: GAGVSQSPSNKVTEKGKDVELRCDPISGHTALYWYRQSLGQGLEFLIYFQGNSAPDKSGLPSDRFSAERTGGSVSTLTIQRTQQEDSAVYLCASSFLRGNTEAFFGQGTRLTVV.

J is TRBJ2-5 and V is TRBV7-9; D gene ambiguous. The V and J ends lost 0 bases and 1 base respectively, with 3 bases between them. This CDR3 is built from 13 residues. From germline, CDR1 is SEHNR and CDR2 FQNEAQ (reference sequence). CDR3 residues: CASSLALQETQYF. The CDR3 nucleotides read TGTGCCAGCAGCTTAGCCCTCCAAGAGACCCAGTACTTC.

This chain uses TRBV9 with TRBJ2-3; 10 bases are shared with TRBD2. The trim removed 0 bases at V and 5 bases at J, leaving 9 bases unmatched. CDR1 is SGDLS and CDR2 is YYNGEE in the germline V gene. The CDR3 loop spans 17 amino acids. The CDR3 DNA is TGTGCCAGCAGCGTAGCTACGACTAGCGGGTCCCTAGATACGCAGTATTTT. Translation: CASSVATTSGSLDTQYF.

The genes are TRBV9 and TRBJ2-1; the match to TRBD2 covers 8 bases. This CDR3 has 17 residues. Germline CDR1 reads SGDLS; CDR2 reads YYNGEE. V shed 4 bases, J shed 0 bases, and the junction held 9 bases outside the gene matches. Here the CDR3 reads CASSLVGGGSSYNEQFF. The CDR3 DNA is TGTGCCAGCAGCCTTGTCGGGGGGGGAAGCTCCTACAATGAGCAGTTCTTC.

V is TRBV5-1 and J is TRBJ2-1; possibly TRBD2 for D (5 bases). Looked up from germline, CDR1 is SGHRS and CDR2 is YFSETQ. V was pared by 0 bases and J by 12 bases, with 7 bases between. This CDR3 spans 11 amino acids. The CDR3 protein is CASSLAGMQFF. CDR3 coding DNA: TGCGCCAGCAGCTTGGCCGGGATGCAGTTCTTC. The variable domain in full, with the rest retrieved from reference TRBV5-1 and TRBJ2-1, is KAGVTQTPRYLIKTRGQQVTLSCSPISGHRSVSWYQQTPGQGLQFLFEYFSETQRNKGNFPGRFSGRQFSNSRSEMNVSTLELGDSALYLCASSLAGMQFFGPGTRLTVL.

V is TRBV30 and J is TRBJ1-3; the D gene is possibly TRBD1 (5 bases). Germline CDR1 and CDR2: GTSNPN and SVGIG (reference sequence). The CDR3 is 13 amino acids. The germline V and J ends were trimmed by 3 bases and 2 bases, with 8 bases remaining between them. The CDR3 loop reads CAWSLGAGNTIYF. CDR3 in DNA: TGTGCCTGGAGCCTAGGGGCTGGAAACACCATATATTTT.

The genes are TRBV6-1 and TRBJ2-2; 10 bases agree with TRBD1. Trimming at V came to 5 bases and at J to 6 bases, leaving 6 bases not matched to a gene. In germline, CDR1 is MNHNS, CDR2 SASEGT. The length of the CDR3 is 15 residues. The chain's CDR3 is CASSSPTGGPGELFF. Here the CDR3 DNA reads TGTGCCAGCAGTTCCCCGACAGGGGGCCCCGGGGAGCTGTTTTTT.

The rearrangement uses TRBV30 and TRBJ2-5; 11 bases align to TRBD2. TRBJ2-7 matches the DNA end more closely, so the J call is doubtful. This CDR3 spans 16 amino acids. Germline values: CDR1 GTSNPN, CDR2 SVGIG (reference sequence). The CDR3 is CAWSGGLTSGEYEQYF. The CDR3 DNA sequence: TGTGCCTGGAGTGGCGGATTGACTAGCGGGGAGTACGAGCAGTACTTC.

This CDR3 is CASSEGVAASTDTQYF. CDR3 sequence (DNA): TGTGCCAGCAGTGAAGGAGTAGCGGCTAGCACAGATACGCAGTATTTT. J is TRBJ2-3 and V is TRBV2; possibly TRBD2 for D (6 bases). V was shortened by 1 base and J by 0 bases, with 11 bases between the two germline ends. The CDR3 contains 16 residues. Germline V gene sequence: CDR1 SNHLY, CDR2 FYNNEI.